This TCR beta chain was sequenced for a study of cytomegalovirus exposure and HLA in healthy donors. Both 60 Vbeta primers and 13 Jbeta primers went into the PCR. Profiling relied on immunoSEQ multiplex PCR, and the TCRdb table lists in-frame clones only, not all of them. The data hold 100,000 to 150,000 clones, with around three quarters observed a single time. General observations from the study: When presence/absence was analysed, sequencing depth was taken to be roughly uniform across donors.

As for this clone: What it recognizes is unknown.

Specimen: PBMCs. The receptor was isolated from a female donor in good health and CMV-seronegative.

CDR3 sequence: CSARTFNEQFF. DNA of the CDR3: TGCAGTGCGCGGACTTTTAATGAGCAGTTCTTC. The chain links TRBV20-1 to TRBJ2-1, with D possibly being TRBD2 (5 bases). Deletions cut 6 bases from V and 7 bases from J, with 10 bases between. CDR1 is DFQATT, CDR2 SNEGSKA, per germline (reference sequence). This CDR3 has 11 amino acids.